This T cell receptor beta chain appears in the sequencing data of a study of T cell repertoires in cytomegalovirus infection. Turning to the study itself: CMV epitopes used comprised recently identified HLA-C-restricted ones and well-studied HLA-B-restricted ones.

The germline V gene has CDR1 SGHTA and CDR2 FQGNSA. After removal of 4 bases from V and 9 bases from J, the junction contained 1 base not matched to a gene. This CDR3 comprises 11 residues. TCRdb redid the calling of the reads with MiXCR, one entry per CDR3 protein. The sample contains some 920,000 distinct CDR3 sequences, less than 40% of which appear only once. Findings and limits, study-wide: Cumulative frequency (of public TCR beta family members) identified carriers of CMV plus the relevant HLA. In two of eight donors, the top clonotype was HLA-C-restricted CMV-specific.

Only a few counts were recorded for this clonotype. Its antigen is undetermined. The chain couples TRBV7-2 to TRBJ2-3; 7 bases align to TRBD2. The sample in question was cultured CD8+ T cells from PBMCs, obtained from culture after CMV antigen stimulation. This TCR came from a human donor in good health (CMV status not recorded). Some clones in this sample may be carry-over from other donors' samples. This CDR3 reads CASSSGRTQYF. Written as DNA, the CDR3 is TGTGCCAGCAGCTCCGGGAGGACGCAGTATTTT.